This passage covers 5 T cell receptor beta chains from one sample sequenced in a study of cytomegalovirus exposure and HLA in healthy donors. With 60 Vbeta and 13 Jbeta primers, the PCR was carried out. Assay used: immunoSEQ multiplex PCR; TCRdb lists only in-frame clones, some missing. The data show about 140,000 clones, roughly 77% seen once. The sequencing sample was made of PBMCs. The receptor source for this set is a woman between 25 and 40 years old in good health and CMV-seronegative.

In DNA form, the CDR3 reads TGCAGCGTTGCGCCGGGGAGCTCCTACAATGAGCAGTTCTTC. This sequence encodes CSVAPGSSYNEQFF. J is TRBJ2-1 and V is TRBV29-1, with D maybe TRBD2 (5 bases). The CDR3 has 14 amino acids. V was shortened by 4 bases and J by 0 bases, with 10 bases between the two germline ends. The germline V gene has CDR1 SQVTM and CDR2 ANQGSEA.

This clone came up a few times. The rearrangement uses TRBV30 and TRBJ2-7; no firm D call. Germline CDR1 is GTSNPN and CDR2 is SVGIG (reference sequence). CDR3 length: 12 residues. V was cut by 4 bases and J by 2 bases, with 9 bases left in between. The CDR3 here is CAWTVSPYEQYF. As DNA, the CDR3 is TGTGCCTGGACAGTATCCCCCTACGAGCAGTACTTC. The whole variable domain, filled in from reference TRBV30 and TRBJ2-7, reads SQTIHQWPATLVQPVGSPLSLECTVEGTSNPNLYWYRQAAGRGLQLLFYSVGIGQISSEVPQNLSASRPQDRQFILSSKKLLLSDSGFYLCAWTVSPYEQYFGPGTRLTVT.

The chain combines TRBV27 with TRBJ2-3; 12 nucleotides match TRBD1. Germline V CDR1 and CDR2: MNHEY, SMNVEV (reference sequence). The V segment lost 5 bases and the J segment 4 bases; nucleotides outside the gene matches: 10. This CDR3 comprises 17 residues. CDR3 amino acids: CASSDSGQGAEADTQYF. The DNA for the CDR3 is TGTGCCAGCAGTGACTCGGGACAGGGGGCCGAAGCAGATACGCAGTATTTT.

The rearrangement links TRBV19 to TRBJ2-5; a weak D match, TRBD1 (5 bases). CDR3 length: 15 residues. Germline CDR1 is LNHDA and CDR2 is SQIVND (reference sequence). V gave up 5 bases and J gave up 2 bases, with 15 bases separating them. The CDR3 here is CASSGRGQGQETQYF. In nucleotides, the CDR3 is TGTGCCAGTAGTGGACGTGGACAAGGACAAGAGACCCAGTACTTC.

This rearrangement joins TRBV5-1 to TRBJ2-7, with 9 bases aligning to TRBD1. The germline gives CDR1 SGHRS, CDR2 YFSETQ. V trimming: 1 base; J trimming: 1 base; junction bases outside the gene matches: 3. This CDR3 has 15 residues. Here the CDR3 reads CASSLPDRGSYEQYF. DNA for the CDR3: TGCGCCAGCAGCTTGCCCGACAGGGGGTCCTACGAGCAGTACTTC. The full variable domain, rest sourced from reference TRBV5-1 and TRBJ2-7, is KAGVTQTPRYLIKTRGQQVTLSCSPISGHRSVSWYQQTPGQGLQFLFEYFSETQRNKGNFPGRFSGRQFSNSRSEMNVSTLELGDSALYLCASSLPDRGSYEQYFGPGTRLTVT.